This T cell receptor (beta chain) emerged from a study of brain T cells in children with intractable seizures. Produced via immunoSEQ multiplex PCR; TCRdb's table is partial and in-frame only. The sample contains 110,000 or so clones, around 94% of which appear only once. Only cases whose brain tissue showed the highest T cell transcript signatures were sequenced. CDR3 size: 16 residues. Germline CDR1 reads MDHEN; CDR2 reads SYDVKM. With V trimmed by 1 base and J by 3 bases, 2 bases remained unmatched. Sequences were derived from peripheral blood, sampled at surgery. The receptor's source is a boy under two years old with hemimegalencephaly and intractable seizures. The chain carries TRBV28 and TRBJ2-6; TRBD1 agrees at 8 bases. This CDR3 reads CASSLSGGGGANVLTF. Written as DNA, the CDR3 is TGTGCCAGCAGTTTATCAGGGGGCGGTGGGGCCAACGTCCTGACTTTC.